This TCR beta chain was captured in a study of blood T cell repertoires in COVID-19. V lost 7 bases and J lost 4, with 16 bases in between. Germline CDR1 is SEHNR and CDR2 is FQNEAQ (reference sequence). CDR3 length: 14 amino acids. TCRdb keeps only in-frame clones here, not all; method: immunoSEQ multiplex PCR. The table includes roughly 400,000 clones, around nine tenths detected once. This chain links TRBV7-9 with TRBJ1-2; D unresolved. The sequenced sample consisted of PBMCs or T cells enriched from blood (not recorded which). The sequence derives from a young woman who had been exposed to COVID-19. For the CDR3, the DNA is TGTGCCAGCACCAAACCCCCCGAGATCTATGGCTACACCTTC. Its translation: CASTKPPEIYGYTF.